What follows are 22 T cell receptor beta chains derived from one specimen sequenced in a study of T cell responses to AZD1222 COVID-19 vaccine. Profiling relied on immunoSEQ multiplex PCR, and the TCRdb table lists in-frame clones only, not all of them. Among 250,000 to 300,000 clones listed, around 93% were seen once. This material consisted of peripheral blood, taken 28 days after the second AZD1222 dose. These receptors were taken from an adult who received the AZD1222 COVID-19 vaccine.

This chain uses TRBV18 with TRBJ2-1; D unclear. This CDR3 has 12 residues. Germline values: CDR1 KGHSH, CDR2 LQKENI. Trimming took 5 bases from V and 8 from J, leaving 10 bases between them. CDR3 sequence reads: CASSALRDEQFF. The DNA for the CDR3 is TGTGCCAGCTCAGCCCTTAGGGATGAGCAGTTCTTC.

CDR3 residues: CASSGWVINEKLFF. CDR3 in DNA: TGTGCCAGCAGTGGCTGGGTGATTAATGAAAAACTGTTTTTT. The V gene is TRBV2, the J gene TRBJ1-4; D not resolved. V lost 4 bases, J lost 4 bases, and 10 bases lay in between. CDR3 length equals 14 residues. Germline lookup yields CDR1 SNHLY and CDR2 FYNNEI.

The chain has TRBV28 and TRBJ1-2; possible D gene TRBD1, 5 bases. The CDR3 runs to 16 residues. Trimming left V 6 bases short and J 7 bases short, with 24 bases between. CDR1 and CDR2 (germline): MDHEN, SYDVKM. The CDR3 sequence is CASSAYDWVNRLGYTF. In DNA, the CDR3 is TGTGCCAGCAGCGCTTACGATTGGGTGAACAGGCTTGGCTACACCTTC.

V is TRBV11-2 and J is TRBJ2-1; 7 bases are a match to TRBD2. The CDR3 totals 16 residues. V lost 5 bases to trimming and J lost 7 bases; unmatched junction nucleotides: 14. Germline CDR1 reads SGHAT; CDR2 reads FQNNGV. The CDR3 loop reads CASSPVQGGRGNEQFF. The CDR3, as DNA: TGTGCCAGCAGCCCAGTGCAAGGCGGGAGAGGAAATGAGCAGTTCTTC. Supplemented by reference TRBV11-2 and TRBJ2-1, the full variable domain reads EAGVAQSPRYKIIEKRQSVAFWCNPISGHATLYWYQQILGQGPKLLIQFQNNGVVDDSQLPKDRFSAERLKGVDSTLKIQPAKLEDSAVYLCASSPVQGGRGNEQFFGPGTRLTVL.

This clone turned up a few times. This chain uses TRBV2 with TRBJ1-1, with 7 nucleotides matching TRBD1. With 6 bases clipped from V and 1 base from J, the junction kept 2 bases outside the gene matches. CDR1 is SNHLY and CDR2 is FYNNEI in the germline V gene. CDR3 length: 13 residues. CDR3 nucleotide sequence: TGTGCCAGCAGCGGGACAGCGAACACTGAAGCTTTCTTT. It translates to CASSGTANTEAFF.

The chain combines TRBV28 with TRBJ2-1; no reliable D call. V was trimmed by 5 bases and J by 2 bases, leaving 1 base between them. Germline CDR1 is MDHEN and CDR2 is SYDVKM. This CDR3 has 11 residues. CDR3 DNA: TGTGCCAGCAGTGCCTACAATGAGCAGTTCTTC. Translation: CASSAYNEQFF.

This clone was seen once. The chain links TRBV11-2 to TRBJ2-5, with D perhaps matching TRBD2 (5 bases). The germline CDR1 and CDR2 sequences are SGHAT and FQNNGV. This CDR3 is 14 amino acids long. V was pared by 2 bases and J by 4 bases, with 11 bases between. Written as DNA, the CDR3 is TGTGCCAGCAGCTTAAACTACGCGGGAGAGACCCAGTACTTC. Translation: CASSLNYAGETQYF.

The chain is built from TRBV3-1 (or the pseudogene TRBV3-2) and TRBJ2-7, with D hard to call. The CDR3 is 14 amino acids. V gave up 2 bases and J gave up 2 bases, with 10 bases separating them. Germline CDR1 LGHDT, CDR2 YNNKEL (reference sequence). Written as DNA, the CDR3 is TGTGCCAGCAGCCAAAGTGGTGCACCCTACGAGCAGTACTTC. It translates to CASSQSGAPYEQYF.

This chain uses TRBV9 with TRBJ1-3, with D uncertain. The CDR3 length is 15 residues. V shed 1 base and J shed 1 base, with 9 bases lying between them. Germline CDR1 and CDR2: SGDLS and YYNGEE. CDR3 amino acids: CASSVRGGSGNTIYF. The CDR3 DNA reads as TGTGCCAGCAGCGTACGTGGAGGATCTGGAAACACCATATATTTT.

V gene TRBV2 combines with J gene TRBJ2-2; no clear D. Trimming left V 7 bases short and J 3 bases short, with 12 bases between. Germline CDR1 is SNHLY and CDR2 is FYNNEI. The CDR3 runs 14 residues. The CDR3 loop is CASTYGEDTGELFF. The CDR3 DNA follows: TGTGCCAGCACCTACGGAGAGGACACCGGGGAGCTGTTTTTT.

The gene calls are TRBV7-9 and TRBJ2-6; the D is unclear. The V gene's germline CDR1 is SEHNR and CDR2 FQNEAQ (reference sequence). This CDR3 is built from 15 residues. The V end lost 1 base, the J end lost 4 bases, and 8 bases lay between the germline ends. The CDR3 sequence is CASSLGSAGANVLTF. In DNA, the CDR3 is TGTGCCAGCAGCTTAGGTAGTGCAGGGGCCAACGTCCTGACTTTC.

The CDR3 spells CASTLRRGTGELFF. The CDR3 DNA reads TGTGCCAGCACCCTGCGGCGGGGCACCGGGGAGCTGTTTTTT. V and J are TRBV27 and TRBJ2-2, with a weak D call TRBD2 (6 bases). Trimming stripped 7 bases from V and 4 bases from J, with 13 bases between. The CDR3 sequence is 14 residues long. Germline V gives CDR1 MNHEY, CDR2 SMNVEV (reference sequence).

V is TRBV6-5 and J is TRBJ2-7, with TRBD1 identical over 10 bases. Germline V gene data show CDR1 as MNHEY and CDR2 as SVGAGI. V lost 6 bases to trimming and J lost 3 bases; unmatched junction nucleotides: 8. The CDR3 is 15 residues long. The CDR3 here is CASSPGQGGFYEQYF. CDR3 bases: TGTGCCAGCAGCCCCGGACAGGGGGGATTCTACGAGCAGTACTTC.

This chain connects TRBV19 to TRBJ1-4; 7 positions agree with TRBD1. Looked up from germline, CDR1 is LNHDA and CDR2 is SQIVND (reference sequence). V gave up 5 bases and J gave up 3 bases; unmatched junction bases: 9. This CDR3 has 16 amino acids. CDR3 sequence reads: CASSFGQAPSNEKLFF. The CDR3 bases are TGTGCCAGTAGTTTTGGACAGGCGCCATCTAATGAAAAACTGTTTTTT. The entire variable domain, with the rest obtained from reference TRBV19 and TRBJ1-4, is as follows: DGGITQSPKYLFRKEGQNVTLSCEQNLNHDAMYWYRQDPGQGLRLIYYSQIVNDFQKGDIAEGYSVSREKKESFPLTVTSAQKNPTAFYLCASSFGQAPSNEKLFFGSGTQLSVL.

This CDR3 is CASSVEPGGSGNTIYF. The CDR3 nucleotides read TGTGCCAGCAGCGTAGAGCCAGGAGGATCTGGAAACACCATATATTTT. The genes are TRBV9 and TRBJ1-3; D gene uncertain. Trimming removed 0 bases at V and 1 base at J, with 11 bases between. Germline V lookup: CDR1 SGDLS, CDR2 YYNGEE. The CDR3 sequence is 16 residues long.

This chain connects TRBV23-1 to TRBJ2-2; tentatively, D is TRBD2 (5 bases). TRBV23-1 is known as an ORF, though its function is uncertain. The CDR3 totals 17 residues. V lost 8 bases and J 0 bases, leaving 19 bases between the germline ends. CDR3 sequence: CASHQRSAVPNTGELFF. Here the CDR3 DNA reads TGCGCCAGCCATCAACGTAGCGCCGTCCCGAACACCGGGGAGCTGTTTTTT.

The chain links TRBV5-4 to TRBJ2-7; TRBD2 aligns across 8 bases. The CDR3 contains 14 residues. V dropped 0 bases and J dropped 9; count of bases not matched to a gene: 8. Germline assignment: CDR1 SGHNT and CDR2 YYREEE (reference sequence). The CDR3 region is CASSLAHGGDAQYF. CDR3 bases: TGTGCCAGCAGCTTGGCGCACGGGGGGGATGCGCAGTACTTC.

The CDR3 nucleotides are TGCAGCGTCACATGGACCCAGAACACTGAAGCTTTCTTT. Amino acid sequence: CSVTWTQNTEAFF. The J gene is TRBJ1-1, the V gene TRBV29-1; D unclear. The V gene's germline CDR1 is SQVTM and CDR2 ANQGSEA. The ends were cut back, 6 bases at V and 1 base at J, with 12 bases in the middle. The length of the CDR3 is 13 residues.

V is TRBV27 and J is TRBJ1-2, with a weak D call TRBD1 (6 bases). CDR3 length equals 13 residues. Germline CDR1 and CDR2: MNHEY and SMNVEV (reference sequence). The V gene lost 7 bases and the J gene lost 3 bases, with 12 bases spanning the gap. The CDR3: CASTPGQYYGYTF. CDR3 in DNA: TGTGCCAGCACTCCCGGACAGTACTATGGCTACACCTTC.

V usage is TRBV2 and J usage is TRBJ1-6; perhaps TRBD1 as D (5 bases). The germline V gene encodes CDR1 SNHLY and CDR2 FYNNEI. Trimming stripped 9 bases from V and 3 bases from J, with 15 bases between. The CDR3 covers 15 residues. For the CDR3, the DNA is TGTGCCAGTAAAAACGGGACGAACTATAATTCACCCCTCCACTTT. Residues: CASKNGTNYNSPLHF. Supplemented by reference TRBV2 and TRBJ1-6, the full variable domain reads EPEVTQTPSHQVTQMGQEVILRCVPISNHLYFYWYRQILGQKVEFLVSFYNNEISEKSEIFDDQFSVERPDGSNFTLKIRSTKLEDSAMYFCASKNGTNYNSPLHFGNGTRLTVT.

Of note for this clone: The sample has other DNA sequences that encode this CDR3 too. The chain couples TRBV6-2 or TRBV6-3 to TRBJ2-1; D ambiguous. Germline lookup yields CDR1 MNHEY and CDR2 SVGEGT. The CDR3 length is 11 residues. V dropped 2 bases and J dropped 5 bases, with 1 base sitting between them. The CDR3 DNA reads as TGTGCCAGCAGTTACGACAATGAGCAGTTCTTC. Its protein is CASSYDNEQFF.

This chain joins TRBV3-1 (or the pseudogene TRBV3-2) and TRBJ2-1; D uncertain. This CDR3 has 14 residues. V gave up 2 bases and J gave up 7 bases, with 12 bases separating them. Germline CDR1 LGHDT, CDR2 YNNKEL (reference sequence). CDR3 sequence: CASSQTSSLNEQFF. The DNA for the CDR3 is TGTGCCAGCAGCCAAACCAGCTCCCTTAATGAGCAGTTCTTC.